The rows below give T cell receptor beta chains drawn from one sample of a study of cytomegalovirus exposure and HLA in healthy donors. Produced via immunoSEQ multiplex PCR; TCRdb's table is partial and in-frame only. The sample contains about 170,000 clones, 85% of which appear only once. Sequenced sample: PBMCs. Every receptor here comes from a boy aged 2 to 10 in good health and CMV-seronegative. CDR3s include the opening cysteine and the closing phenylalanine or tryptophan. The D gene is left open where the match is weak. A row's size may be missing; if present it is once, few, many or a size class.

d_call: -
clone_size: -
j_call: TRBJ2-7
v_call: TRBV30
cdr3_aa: CAWGRDTYEQYF
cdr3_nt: TGTGCCTGGGGCCGGGACACCTACGAGCAGTACTTC

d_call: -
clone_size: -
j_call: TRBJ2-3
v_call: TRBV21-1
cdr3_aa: CASSKVSGDTQYF
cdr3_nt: TGTGCCAGCAGCAAAGTATCGGGGGATACGCAGTATTTT

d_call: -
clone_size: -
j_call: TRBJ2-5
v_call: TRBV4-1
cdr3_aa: CASSQSEQETQYF
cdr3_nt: TGCGCCAGCAGCCAGAGCGAACAAGAGACCCAGTACTTC

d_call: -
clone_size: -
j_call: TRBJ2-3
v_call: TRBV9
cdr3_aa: CASSVATGIDTQYF
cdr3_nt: TGTGCCAGCAGCGTAGCTACGGGGATAGATACGCAGTATTTT

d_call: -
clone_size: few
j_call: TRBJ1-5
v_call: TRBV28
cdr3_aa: CASSLMYSNQPQHF
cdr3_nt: TGTGCCAGCAGTTTAATGTACTCCAATCAGCCCCAGCATTTT

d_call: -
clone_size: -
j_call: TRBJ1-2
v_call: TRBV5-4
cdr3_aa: CASSGTDYGYTF
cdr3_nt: TGTGCCAGCAGCGGGACTGATTATGGCTACACCTTC

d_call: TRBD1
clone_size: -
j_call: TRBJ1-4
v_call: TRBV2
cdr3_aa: CASNDRGRTTNEKLFF
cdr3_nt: TGTGCCAGCAACGACAGGGGAAGGACCACTAATGAAAAACTGTTTTTT

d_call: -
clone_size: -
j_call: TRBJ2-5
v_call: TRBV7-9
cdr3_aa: CASSFFIGRTGGLLETQYF
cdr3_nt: TGTGCCAGCAGCTTTTTTATCGGTCGAACGGGGGGCCTTCTTGAGACCCAGTACTTC

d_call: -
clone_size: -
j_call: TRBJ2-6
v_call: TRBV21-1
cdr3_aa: CAIPRGNYSGANVLTF
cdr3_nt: TGTGCCATCCCGCGGGGAAACTACTCTGGGGCCAACGTCCTGACTTTC

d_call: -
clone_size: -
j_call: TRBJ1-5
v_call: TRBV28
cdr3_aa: CASSLFSGGYQPQHF
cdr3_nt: TGTGCCAGCAGTTTATTTTCTGGGGGCTATCAGCCCCAGCATTTT

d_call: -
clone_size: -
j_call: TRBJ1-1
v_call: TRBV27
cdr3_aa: CASSLKPKAPREAFF
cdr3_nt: TGTGCCAGCAGTTTAAAACCCAAGGCTCCGCGGGAAGCTTTCTTT

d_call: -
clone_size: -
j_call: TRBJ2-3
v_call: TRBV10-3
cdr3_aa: CAITEGGGVDTQYF
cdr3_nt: TGTGCCATCACCGAAGGGGGGGGAGTGGATACGCAGTATTTT

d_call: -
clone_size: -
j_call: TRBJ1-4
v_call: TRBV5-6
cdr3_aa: CASSLAEATNEKLFF
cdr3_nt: TGTGCCAGCAGCTTGGCGGAGGCGACTAATGAAAAACTGTTTTTT

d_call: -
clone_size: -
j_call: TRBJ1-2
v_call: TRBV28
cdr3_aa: CASSSTGIRNYGYTF
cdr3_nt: TGTGCCAGCAGTAGTACGGGAATACGCAACTATGGCTACACCTTC

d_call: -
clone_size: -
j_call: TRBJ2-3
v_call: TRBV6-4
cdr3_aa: CASSESVTDTQYF
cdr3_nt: TGTGCCAGCAGTGAGTCTGTGACAGATACGCAGTATTTT

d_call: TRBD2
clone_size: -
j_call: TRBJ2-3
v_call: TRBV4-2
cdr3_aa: CASSLGTTTDTQYF
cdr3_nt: TGTGCCAGCAGCCTAGGGACTACCACAGATACGCAGTATTTT

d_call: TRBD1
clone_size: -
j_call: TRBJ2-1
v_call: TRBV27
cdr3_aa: CASAGTGSWSYYNEQFF
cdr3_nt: TGTGCCAGCGCCGGGACAGGCTCCTGGAGTTACTACAATGAGCAGTTCTTC

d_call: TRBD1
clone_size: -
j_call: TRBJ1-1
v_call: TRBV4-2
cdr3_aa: CASSQDPGQGDTEAFF
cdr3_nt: TGTGCCAGCAGCCAAGATCCGGGACAGGGGGACACTGAAGCTTTCTTT

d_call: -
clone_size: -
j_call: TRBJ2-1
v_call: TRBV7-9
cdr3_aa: CASSAYNYNEQFF
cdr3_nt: TGTGCCAGCAGCGCTTACAACTACAATGAGCAGTTCTTC

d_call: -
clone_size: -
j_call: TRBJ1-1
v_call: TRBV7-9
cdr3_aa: CSSSWARTEAFF
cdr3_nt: TGTTCCAGCAGCTGGGCCCGGACTGAAGCTTTCTTT